A selection of T cell receptor beta chains follows, all from one sample in a study of human T cells and chemical hapten exposure. Each CDR3 protein gets one entry after TCRdb re-called the RACE reads with MiXCR. The table has some 77,000 distinct CDR3 sequences, approximately 8.6% seen once. The sequenced sample was whole blood. Every receptor here comes from a female donor in good health. Some clones in this sample may be carry-over from other donors' samples. Both conserved end residues are part of each CDR3. D genes are given only for firm matches. A clone size is listed for some rows: how often the clone was seen (once, few, many), or a class if it is expanded.

J | size | V | length | D | CDR3 | DNA
TRBJ1-1 | few | TRBV29-1 | 13 | TRBD1 | CSGKQGADTEAFF | TGCAGCGGAAAACAGGGGGCGGACACTGAAGCTTTCTTT
TRBJ2-3 | many | TRBV29-1 | 15 | - | CSVEGTQTSTDTQYF | TGCAGCGTTGAAGGGACACAAACTAGCACAGATACGCAGTATTTT
TRBJ2-7 | few | TRBV20-1 | 12 | - | CSARGRSYEQYF | TGCAGTGCTAGAGGACGTTCCTACGAGCAGTACTTC
TRBJ2-3 | many | TRBV11-3 | 14 | - | CASSFGLSTDTQYF | TGTGCCAGCAGCTTTGGACTAAGCACAGATACGCAGTATTTT
TRBJ2-3 | many | TRBV7-2 | 15 | - | CASTPSATGDHTQYF | TGTGCCAGCACCCCTAGCGCTACCGGGGACCATACGCAGTATTTT
TRBJ2-1 | many | TRBV29-1 | 16 | TRBD1 | CSVDDPGQGSYNEQFF | TGCAGCGTTGACGACCCGGGACAGGGTTCTTACAATGAGCAGTTCTTC
TRBJ1-2 | - | TRBV3-1 | 18 | TRBD1 | CASSQGQGASLGSYGYTF | TGTGCCAGCAGTCAAGGACAGGGGGCAAGTCTAGGCTCCTATGGCTACACCTTC
TRBJ2-5 | many | TRBV3-1 | 12 | - | CASSQSDETQYF | TGTGCCAGCAGCCAAAGTGATGAGACCCAGTACTTC
TRBJ1-1 | many | TRBV29-1 | 13 | TRBD1 | CSAGTDRRTEAFF | TGCAGCGCAGGGACAGATCGAAGGACTGAAGCTTTCTTT
TRBJ1-1 | few | TRBV7-8 | 15 | TRBD1 | CASSFRTGMNTEAFF | TGTGCCAGCAGCTTTCGGACAGGGATGAACACTGAAGCTTTCTTT
TRBJ2-3 | many | TRBV9 | 15 | - | CASSVVGRETDTQYF | TGTGCCAGCAGCGTAGTGGGGCGAGAGACAGATACGCAGTATTTT
TRBJ2-3 | few | TRBV18 | 15 | - | CASSPLSSSTDTQYF | TGTGCCAGCTCACCACTGTCTTCTAGCACAGATACGCAGTATTTT
TRBJ2-5 | many | TRBV11-2 | 15 | - | CASAPHTGSTETQYF | TGTGCCAGCGCCCCCCACACAGGGTCGACGGAGACCCAGTACTTC
TRBJ2-3 | few | TRBV7-9 | 16 | TRBD2 | CASSSPGLTTPDTQYF | TGTGCCAGCAGCTCGCCGGGACTAACTACCCCAGATACGCAGTATTTT
TRBJ2-7 | - | TRBV28 | 13 | - | CASSLPGTYEQYF | TGTGCCAGCAGTTTGCCAGGAACCTACGAGCAGTACTTC
TRBJ2-1 | - | TRBV20-1 | 16 | TRBD1 | CSASGPGQGTYNEQFF | TGCAGTGCTAGCGGGCCGGGACAGGGTACCTACAATGAGCAGTTCTTC
TRBJ2-7 | few | TRBV4-3 | 15 | TRBD2 | CASSQGSGGRYEQYF | TGCGCCAGCAGCCAAGGCAGCGGGGGGCGCTACGAGCAGTACTTC
TRBJ2-3 | - | TRBV11-2 | 18 | TRBD2 | CASNKRGAGGWFSDTQYF | TGTGCCAGCAACAAGCGCGGGGCGGGGGGTTGGTTTTCGGATACGCAGTATTTT
TRBJ1-3 | many | TRBV29-1 | 16 | - | CSVEEGWASTGNTIYF | TGCAGCGTTGAAGAAGGTTGGGCCTCTACTGGAAACACCATATATTTT
TRBJ2-3 | few | TRBV11-2 | 16 | - | CASSLLWTGITDTQYF | TGTGCCAGCAGCTTATTATGGACTGGAATCACAGATACGCAGTATTTT
TRBJ1-6 | many | TRBV19 | 16 | - | CASSTDRISYNSPLHF | TGTGCCAGTAGTACCGACAGAATCTCCTATAATTCACCCCTCCACTTT
TRBJ2-3 | few | TRBV10-3 | 16 | - | CAISDSGGRATDTQYF | TGTGCCATCAGTGATTCGGGCGGACGAGCCACAGATACGCAGTATTTT
TRBJ1-1 | few | TRBV27 | 15 | - | CASSLSIRAYTEAFF | TGTGCCAGCAGTTTATCGATCAGGGCTTACACTGAAGCTTTCTTT
TRBJ1-1 | - | TRBV2 | 15 | TRBD1 | CASSEQGAVNTEAFF | TGTGCCAGCAGTGAACAGGGGGCAGTGAACACTGAAGCTTTCTTT
TRBJ2-5 | many | TRBV18 | 14 | - | CASSPQGSRETQYF | TGTGCCAGCTCACCACAAGGGAGTCGAGAGACCCAGTACTTC
TRBJ2-3 | - | TRBV9 | 16 | - | CASSVYSGLRTDTQYF | TGTGCCAGCAGCGTATACAGCGGGCTGCGCACAGATACGCAGTATTTT
TRBJ2-6 | many | TRBV2 | 15 | - | CASSKQDMQANVLTF | TGTGCCAGCAGTAAGCAGGACATGCAGGCCAACGTCCTGACTTTC
TRBJ2-1 | many | TRBV7-8 | 13 | - | CASSLYRPNEQFF | TGTGCCAGCAGCTTATATAGGCCCAATGAGCAGTTCTTC
TRBJ1-3 | few | TRBV18 | 17 | - | CASSPRYSAEPGNTIYF | TGTGCCAGCTCACCACGGTACAGCGCGGAACCTGGAAACACCATATATTTT
TRBJ2-1 | many | TRBV15 | 16 | - | CATSRGTGSSYNEQFF | TGTGCCACCAGCAGAGGGACGGGGAGCTCCTACAATGAGCAGTTCTTC
TRBJ1-3 | few | TRBV21-1 | 16 | - | CASSIHQAGSGNTIYF | TGTGCCAGCAGCATCCATCAGGCAGGGAGTGGAAACACCATATATTTT
TRBJ2-3 | many | TRBV12-3/TRBV12-4 | 14 | - | CASRTRGLIPMQYF | TGTGCCAGCCGGACCCGGGGTCTTATCCCCATGCAGTATTTT
TRBJ1-1 | many | TRBV6-1 | 11 | - | CASGEYTEAFF | TGTGCCAGCGGGGAATACACTGAAGCTTTCTTT
TRBJ2-3 | many | TRBV11-2 | 12 | - | CASSLVGDTQYF | TGTGCCAGCAGTCTAGTCGGAGATACGCAGTATTTT
TRBJ2-3 | few | TRBV2 | 14 | TRBD1 | CAWGTGSRTDTQYF | TGTGCCTGGGGGACAGGGAGCCGAACAGATACGCAGTATTTT
TRBJ1-1 | many | TRBV12-3/TRBV12-4 | 16 | - | CASSQPRTPGDTEAFF | TGTGCCAGCAGCCAACCCCGGACCCCCGGGGACACTGAAGCTTTCTTT
TRBJ2-3 | - | TRBV7-9 | 15 | - | CASSPGRAWTDTQYF | TGTGCCAGCAGCCCCGGCAGGGCTTGGACAGATACGCAGTATTTT
TRBJ2-2 | many | TRBV7-3 | 15 | TRBD2 | CASSSYGGADGELFF | TGTGCCAGCAGCTCATACGGGGGGGCCGACGGGGAGCTGTTTTTT
TRBJ2-7 | few | TRBV5-1 | 13 | - | CASSSGSTREQYF | TGCGCCAGCAGCTCGGGGAGCACACGGGAGCAGTACTTC
TRBJ1-1 | - | TRBV20-1 | 12 | - | CSARDRGRATFF | TGCAGTGCTAGAGATAGAGGCAGGGCCACTTTCTTT